This T cell receptor (beta chain) was sequenced for a study of blood T cell repertoires in COVID-19. Study-wide background: Acute and convalescent COVID-19 specimens originated in the United States, Italy and Spain.

The cohort comprised adults aged about 18 to 100 years residing in approximately 25 US areas. The study assigned cohorts using participant-reported clinical history. This clone was counted only a few times. As originally analysed: Amplifying reference gene primers gave estimates of nucleated cell counts. Libraries were prepared by immunoSEQ multiplex PCR; TCRdb keeps only in-frame clonotypes and omits some of them. V and J calls and clone size are those listed in that table; D and trimming were worked out from the DNA. Seen here are about 170,000 clones, more than 70% observed once, and the top ten hold approximately 4%. The sequenced material came from PBMCs or T cells enriched from blood (not recorded which). The receptor's source is a woman between 50 and 59 years old in a cohort exposed to, infected with or recovered from COVID-19 (not recorded which).

The CDR3 sequence is CASSEWSRAYEQYF. CDR3 sequence (DNA): TGTGCCAGCAGTGAATGGAGCAGAGCCTACGAGCAGTACTTC. The chain couples TRBV2 to TRBJ2-7, with D uncertain. V was pared by 2 bases and J by 2 bases, with 10 bases between. The CDR3 length is 14 residues. The V gene's germline CDR1 is SNHLY and CDR2 FYNNEI.